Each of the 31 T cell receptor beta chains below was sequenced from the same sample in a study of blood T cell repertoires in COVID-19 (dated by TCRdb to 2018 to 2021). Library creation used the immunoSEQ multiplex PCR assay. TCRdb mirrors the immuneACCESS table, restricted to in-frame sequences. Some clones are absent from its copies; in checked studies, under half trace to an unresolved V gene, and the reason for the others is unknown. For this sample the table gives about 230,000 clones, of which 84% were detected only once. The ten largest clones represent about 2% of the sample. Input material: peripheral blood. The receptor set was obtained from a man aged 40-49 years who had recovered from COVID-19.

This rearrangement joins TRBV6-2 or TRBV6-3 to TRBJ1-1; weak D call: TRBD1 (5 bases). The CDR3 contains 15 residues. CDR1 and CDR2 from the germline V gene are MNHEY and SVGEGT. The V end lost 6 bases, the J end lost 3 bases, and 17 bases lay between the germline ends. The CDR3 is CASSGEAGRYTEAFF. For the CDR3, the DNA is TGTGCCAGCAGCGGTGAGGCAGGGAGGTACACTGAAGCTTTCTTT.

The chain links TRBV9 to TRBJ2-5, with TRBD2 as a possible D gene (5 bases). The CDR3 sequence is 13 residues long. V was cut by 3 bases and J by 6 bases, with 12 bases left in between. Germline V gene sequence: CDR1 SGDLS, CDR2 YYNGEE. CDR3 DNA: TGTGCCAGCAGCGGATCGGGGAGAAAGACCCAGTACTTC. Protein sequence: CASSGSGRKTQYF.

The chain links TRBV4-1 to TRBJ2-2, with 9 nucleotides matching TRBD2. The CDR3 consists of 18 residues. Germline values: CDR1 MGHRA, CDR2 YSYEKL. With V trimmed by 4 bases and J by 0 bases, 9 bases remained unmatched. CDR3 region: CASSPNWRGGSNTGELFF. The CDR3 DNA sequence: TGCGCCAGCAGCCCAAACTGGCGGGGGGGGTCGAACACCGGGGAGCTGTTTTTT.

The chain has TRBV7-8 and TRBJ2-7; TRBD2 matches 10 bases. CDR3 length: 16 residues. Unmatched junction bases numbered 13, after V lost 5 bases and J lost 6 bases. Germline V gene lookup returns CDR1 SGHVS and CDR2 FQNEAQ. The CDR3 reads CASSPRLAGVNSEQYF. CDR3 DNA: TGTGCCAGCAGCCCACGCCTAGCGGGAGTAAATAGCGAGCAGTACTTC.

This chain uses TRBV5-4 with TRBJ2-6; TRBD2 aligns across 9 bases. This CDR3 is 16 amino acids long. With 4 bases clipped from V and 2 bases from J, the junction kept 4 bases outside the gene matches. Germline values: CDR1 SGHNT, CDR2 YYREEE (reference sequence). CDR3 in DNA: TGTGCCAGCAGCGCGGGGGGGAGTACTGGGGCCAACGTCCTGACTTTC. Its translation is CASSAGGSTGANVLTF.

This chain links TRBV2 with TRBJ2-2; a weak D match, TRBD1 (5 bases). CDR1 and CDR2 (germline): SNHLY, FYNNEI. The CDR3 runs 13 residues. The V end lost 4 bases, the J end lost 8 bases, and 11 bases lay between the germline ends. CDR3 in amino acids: CASSVTGGGELFF. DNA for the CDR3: TGTGCCAGCAGTGTCACAGGTGGGGGGGAGCTGTTTTTT. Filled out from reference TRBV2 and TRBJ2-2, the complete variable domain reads EPEVTQTPSHQVTQMGQEVILRCVPISNHLYFYWYRQILGQKVEFLVSFYNNEISEKSEIFDDQFSVERPDGSNFTLKIRSTKLEDSAMYFCASSVTGGGELFFGEGSRLTVL.

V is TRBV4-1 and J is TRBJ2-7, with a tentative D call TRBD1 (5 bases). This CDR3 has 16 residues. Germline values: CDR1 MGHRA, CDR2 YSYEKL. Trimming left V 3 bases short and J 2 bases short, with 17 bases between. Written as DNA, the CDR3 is TGCGCCAGCAGCCAGATGGGGCAAGCCTTTACCTACGAGCAGTACTTC. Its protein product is CASSQMGQAFTYEQYF.

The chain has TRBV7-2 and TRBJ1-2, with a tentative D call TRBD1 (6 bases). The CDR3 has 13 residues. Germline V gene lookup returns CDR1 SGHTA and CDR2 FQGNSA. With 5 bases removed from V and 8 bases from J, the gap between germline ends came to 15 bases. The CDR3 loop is CASSRRGGRGYTF. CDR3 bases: TGTGCCAGCAGCCGCCGGGGGGGCAGGGGCTACACCTTC.

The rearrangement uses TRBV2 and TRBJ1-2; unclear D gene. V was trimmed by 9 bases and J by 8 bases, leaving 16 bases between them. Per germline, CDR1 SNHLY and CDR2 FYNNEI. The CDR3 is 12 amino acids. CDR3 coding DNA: TGTGCCAGTATCAAATGGGCGAGCGGCTACACCTTC. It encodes CASIKWASGYTF.

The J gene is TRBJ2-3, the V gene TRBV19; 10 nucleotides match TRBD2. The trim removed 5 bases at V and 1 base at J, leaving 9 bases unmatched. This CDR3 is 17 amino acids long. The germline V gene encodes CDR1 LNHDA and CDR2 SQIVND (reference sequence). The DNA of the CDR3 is TGTGCCAGTAGTCGCAGCCTAGGGACTAGCGGCACAGATACGCAGTATTTT. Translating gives CASSRSLGTSGTDTQYF. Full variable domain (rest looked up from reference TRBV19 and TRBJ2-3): DGGITQSPKYLFRKEGQNVTLSCEQNLNHDAMYWYRQDPGQGLRLIYYSQIVNDFQKGDIAEGYSVSREKKESFPLTVTSAQKNPTAFYLCASSRSLGTSGTDTQYFGPGTRLTVL.

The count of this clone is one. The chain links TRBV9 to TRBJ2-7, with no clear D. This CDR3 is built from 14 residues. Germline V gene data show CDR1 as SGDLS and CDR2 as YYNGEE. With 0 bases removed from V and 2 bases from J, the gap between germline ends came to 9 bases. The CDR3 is CASSVEEQTYEQYF. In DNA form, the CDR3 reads TGTGCCAGCAGCGTAGAAGAACAGACCTACGAGCAGTACTTC. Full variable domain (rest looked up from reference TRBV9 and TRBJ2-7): DSGVTQTPKHLITATGQRVTLRCSPRSGDLSVYWYQQSLDQGLQFLIQYYNGEERAKGNILERFSAQQFPDLHSELNLSSLELGDSALYFCASSVEEQTYEQYFGPGTRLTVT.

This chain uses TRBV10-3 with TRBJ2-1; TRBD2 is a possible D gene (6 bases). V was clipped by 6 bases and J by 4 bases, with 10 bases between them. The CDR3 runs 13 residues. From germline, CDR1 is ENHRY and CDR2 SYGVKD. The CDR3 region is CAISAGPYNEQFF. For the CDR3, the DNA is TGTGCCATCAGCGCGGGACCTTACAATGAGCAGTTCTTC.

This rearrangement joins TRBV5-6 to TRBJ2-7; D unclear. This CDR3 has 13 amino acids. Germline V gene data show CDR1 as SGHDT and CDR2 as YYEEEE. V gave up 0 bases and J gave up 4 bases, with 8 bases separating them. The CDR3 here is CASSLVTVYEQYF. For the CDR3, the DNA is TGTGCCAGCAGCTTGGTAACAGTTTACGAGCAGTACTTC.

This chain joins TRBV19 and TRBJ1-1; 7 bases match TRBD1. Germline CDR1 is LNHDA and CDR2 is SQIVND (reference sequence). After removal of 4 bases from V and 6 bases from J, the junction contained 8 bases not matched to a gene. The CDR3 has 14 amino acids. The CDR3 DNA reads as TGTGCCAGTAGTACCATTGCAGGGGGATCTGAAGCTTTCTTT. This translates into CASSTIAGGSEAFF.

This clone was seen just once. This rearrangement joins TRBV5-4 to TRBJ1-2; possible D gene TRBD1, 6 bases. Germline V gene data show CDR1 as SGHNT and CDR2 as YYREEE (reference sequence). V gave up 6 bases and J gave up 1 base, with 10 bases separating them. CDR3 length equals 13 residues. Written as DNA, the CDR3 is TGTGCCAGCAATGGACAGAATAACTATGGCTACACCTTC. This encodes CASNGQNNYGYTF.

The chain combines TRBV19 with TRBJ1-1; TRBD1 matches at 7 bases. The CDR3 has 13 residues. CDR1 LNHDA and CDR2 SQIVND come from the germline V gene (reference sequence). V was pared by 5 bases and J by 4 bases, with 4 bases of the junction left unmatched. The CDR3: CASSRQGLTEAFF. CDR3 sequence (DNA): TGTGCCAGTAGTCGACAGGGTCTCACTGAAGCTTTCTTT.

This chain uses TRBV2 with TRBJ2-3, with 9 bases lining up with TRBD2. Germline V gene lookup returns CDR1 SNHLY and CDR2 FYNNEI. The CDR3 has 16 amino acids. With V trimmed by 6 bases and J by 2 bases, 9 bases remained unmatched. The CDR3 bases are TGTGCCAGCAGGGCCTTAGCGGGAGATCCCACAGATACGCAGTATTTT. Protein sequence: CASRALAGDPTDTQYF.

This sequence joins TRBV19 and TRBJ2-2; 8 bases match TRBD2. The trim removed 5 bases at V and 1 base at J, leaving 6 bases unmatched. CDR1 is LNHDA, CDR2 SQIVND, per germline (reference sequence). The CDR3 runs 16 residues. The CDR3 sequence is CASSDATSENTGELFF. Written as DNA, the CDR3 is TGTGCCAGTAGTGATGCGACTAGCGAGAACACCGGGGAGCTGTTTTTT.

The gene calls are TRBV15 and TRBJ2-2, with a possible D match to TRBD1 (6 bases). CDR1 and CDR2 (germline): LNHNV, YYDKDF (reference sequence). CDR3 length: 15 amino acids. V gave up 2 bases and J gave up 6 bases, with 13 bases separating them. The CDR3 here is CATSRTTGSSGELFF. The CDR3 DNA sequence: TGTGCCACCAGCAGAACGACAGGTTCTTCCGGGGAGCTGTTTTTT.

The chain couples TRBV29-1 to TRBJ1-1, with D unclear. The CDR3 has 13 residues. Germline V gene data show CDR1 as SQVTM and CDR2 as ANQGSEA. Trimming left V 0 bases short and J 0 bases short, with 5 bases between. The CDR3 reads CSVEEAMNTEAFF. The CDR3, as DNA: TGCAGCGTTGAAGAGGCCATGAACACTGAAGCTTTCTTT.

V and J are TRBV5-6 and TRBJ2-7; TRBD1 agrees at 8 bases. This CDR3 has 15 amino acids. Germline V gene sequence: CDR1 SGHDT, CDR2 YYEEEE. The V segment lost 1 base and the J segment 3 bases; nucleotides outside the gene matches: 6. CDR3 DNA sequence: TGTGCCAGCAGCTTGACGCCAGGACAGGGCTACGAGCAGTACTTC. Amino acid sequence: CASSLTPGQGYEQYF.

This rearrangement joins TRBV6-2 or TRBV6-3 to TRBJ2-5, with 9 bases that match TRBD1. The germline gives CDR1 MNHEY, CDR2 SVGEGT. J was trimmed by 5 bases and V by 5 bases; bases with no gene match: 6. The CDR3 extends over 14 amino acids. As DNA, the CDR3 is TGTGCCAGCAGTCGGGACAGGGTAACGGAGACCCAGTACTTC. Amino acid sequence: CASSRDRVTETQYF.

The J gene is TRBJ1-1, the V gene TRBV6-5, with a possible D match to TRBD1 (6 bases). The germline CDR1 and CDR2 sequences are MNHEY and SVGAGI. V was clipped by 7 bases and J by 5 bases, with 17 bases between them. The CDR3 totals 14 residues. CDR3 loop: CASTETGTFTEAFF. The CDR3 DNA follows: TGTGCCAGCACCGAGACAGGTACCTTTACTGAAGCTTTCTTT.

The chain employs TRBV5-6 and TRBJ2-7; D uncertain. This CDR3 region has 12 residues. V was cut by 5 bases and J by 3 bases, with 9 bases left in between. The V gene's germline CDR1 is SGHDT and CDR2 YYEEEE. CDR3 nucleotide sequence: TGTGCCAGCAGTTCCTCGCGCTACGAGCAGTACTTC. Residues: CASSSSRYEQYF.

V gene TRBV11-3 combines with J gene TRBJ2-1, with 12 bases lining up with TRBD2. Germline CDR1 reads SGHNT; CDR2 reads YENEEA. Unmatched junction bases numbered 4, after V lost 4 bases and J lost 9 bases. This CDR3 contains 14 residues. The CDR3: CASSSSGRASEQFF. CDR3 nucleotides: TGTGCCAGCAGCTCTAGCGGGAGGGCCAGTGAGCAGTTCTTC.

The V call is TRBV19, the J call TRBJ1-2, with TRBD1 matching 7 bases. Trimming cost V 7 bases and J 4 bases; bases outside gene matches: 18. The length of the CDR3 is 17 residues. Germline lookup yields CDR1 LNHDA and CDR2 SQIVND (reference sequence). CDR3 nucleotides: TGTGCCAGTATTCCACGGGATCCGGGACAGCTCCTCTATGGCTACACCTTC. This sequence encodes CASIPRDPGQLLYGYTF.

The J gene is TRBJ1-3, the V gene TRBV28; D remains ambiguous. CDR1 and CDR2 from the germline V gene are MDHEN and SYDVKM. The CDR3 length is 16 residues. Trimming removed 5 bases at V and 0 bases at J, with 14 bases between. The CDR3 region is CASSPAGGYSGNTIYF. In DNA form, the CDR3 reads TGTGCCAGCAGTCCCGCAGGAGGGTACTCTGGAAACACCATATATTTT.

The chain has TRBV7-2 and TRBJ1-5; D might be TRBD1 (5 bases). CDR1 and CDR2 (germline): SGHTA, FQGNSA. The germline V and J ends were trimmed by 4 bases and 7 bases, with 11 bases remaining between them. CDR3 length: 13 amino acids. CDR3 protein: CASSSGGRQPQHF. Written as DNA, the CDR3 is TGTGCCAGCAGCTCGGGGGGGAGGCAGCCCCAGCATTTT.

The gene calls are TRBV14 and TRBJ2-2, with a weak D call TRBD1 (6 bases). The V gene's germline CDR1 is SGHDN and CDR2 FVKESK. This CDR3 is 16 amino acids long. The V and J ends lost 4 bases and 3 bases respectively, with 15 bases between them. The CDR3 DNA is TGTGCCAGCAGCCGCCCCGACAGGCAGCACACCGGGGAGCTGTTTTTT. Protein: CASSRPDRQHTGELFF.

CDR3 sequence: CASSLAGQGNYGYTF. The CDR3 region has the DNA TGTGCCAGCAGCTTAGCGGGACAGGGTAACTATGGCTACACCTTC. The chain carries TRBV7-8 and TRBJ1-2; 9 positions agree with TRBD1. Per germline, CDR1 SGHVS and CDR2 FQNEAQ. CDR3 length: 15 amino acids. The J segment lost 1 base and the V segment lost 0 bases, leaving 0 bases of the junction unmatched.

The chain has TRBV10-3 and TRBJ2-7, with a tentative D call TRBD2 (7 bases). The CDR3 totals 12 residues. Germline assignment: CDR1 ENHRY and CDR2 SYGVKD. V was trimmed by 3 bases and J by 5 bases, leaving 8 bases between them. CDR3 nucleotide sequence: TGTGCCATCAGTGAAGGGGGGGACGAGCAGTACTTC. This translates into CAISEGGDEQYF.